The rows below give T cell receptor beta chains drawn from one sample of a study of blood T cell repertoires in COVID-19. Here immunoSEQ multiplex PCR was the method, and the copy in TCRdb shows in-frame clones only, minus some. The sample holds some 320,000 clones, 90% seen once. Sequencing used PBMCs or T cells enriched from blood (not recorded which). The receptors come from a woman aged 25 to 39 who had been exposed to COVID-19. The CDR3 runs from the conserved cysteine through the conserved F or W. D genes are given only for firm matches. Clone size is given for some rows only: seen once, a few or many times, or a class if the clone is expanded.

CASSQERGRSQPQHF,TGCGCCAGCAGCCAAGAAAGGGGTAGAAGTCAGCCCCAGCATTTT,15,-,TRBJ1-5,-,TRBV4-1
CSFQMARGFGNTIYF,TGCAGCTTTCAAATGGCCAGGGGTTTCGGAAACACCATATATTTT,15,-,TRBJ1-3,-,TRBV29-1
CASKARGFGTGELFF,TGTGCCAGTAAGGCTCGGGGGTTCGGCACCGGGGAGCTGTTTTTT,15,-,TRBJ2-2,-,TRBV19
CASSLFPSGGHNEQFF,TGTGCCAGCAGTTTATTCCCTAGCGGGGGCCACAATGAGCAGTTCTTC,16,TRBD2,TRBJ2-1,-,TRBV27
CASSQMSTLQETQYF,TGTGCCAGCAGCCAGATGTCCACACTACAAGAGACCCAGTACTTC,15,-,TRBJ2-5,-,TRBV3-1/TRBV3-2
CASSQNPWRVGGNQPQHF,TGTGCCAGCAGCCAAAACCCCTGGAGGGTTGGGGGCAATCAGCCCCAGCATTTT,18,-,TRBJ1-5,large,TRBV3-1/TRBV3-2
CASSPPRGTQYF,TGTGCCAGCAGCCCCCCGCGAGGGACCCAGTACTTC,12,-,TRBJ2-5,-,TRBV7-3
CASSTISTGLNTEAFF,TGTGCCAGCAGCACCATATCAACAGGGCTGAACACTGAAGCTTTCTTT,16,-,TRBJ1-1,-,TRBV27
CASSPTSGGYTQYF,TGTGCCAGCAGTCCAACTAGCGGGGGTTATACGCAGTATTTT,14,TRBD2,TRBJ2-3,once,TRBV3-1/TRBV3-2
CASSPRTGGSGTEAFF,TGCGCCAGCAGCCCTCGGACAGGGGGAAGCGGCACTGAAGCTTTCTTT,16,TRBD1,TRBJ1-1,-,TRBV5-1
CASSLGSQGAGELFF,TGCGCCAGCAGCTTGGGCTCGCAGGGGGCCGGGGAGCTGTTTTTT,15,TRBD1,TRBJ2-2,-,TRBV5-1
CASSLGTWYEQYF,TGTGCCAGCAGCTTAGGGACATGGTACGAGCAGTACTTC,13,-,TRBJ2-7,-,TRBV11-2
CASSLGGLRQGQETQYF,TGCGCCAGCAGCTTGGGGGGGTTGAGACAGGGGCAAGAGACCCAGTACTTC,17,TRBD1,TRBJ2-5,-,TRBV5-1
CASSPRGPSANQETQYF,TGTGCCAGCAGCCCCAGGGGGCCTAGCGCAAACCAAGAGACCCAGTACTTC,17,TRBD1,TRBJ2-5,-,TRBV7-8
CASSVQGSRQPQHF,TGTGCCAGTAGTGTACAGGGGTCTAGGCAGCCCCAGCATTTT,14,TRBD1,TRBJ1-5,once,TRBV19
CASSLDRTNTEAFF,TGTGCCAGCAGTTTGGACAGGACGAACACTGAAGCTTTCTTT,14,TRBD1,TRBJ1-1,-,TRBV28
CASRGRAHTGELFF,TGTGCCAGCCGAGGGAGGGCTCACACCGGGGAGCTGTTTTTT,14,TRBD2,TRBJ2-2,-,TRBV9
CATSDRGTGGPDTQYF,TGTGCCACCAGTGACCGCGGGACAGGGGGCCCAGATACGCAGTATTTT,16,TRBD1,TRBJ2-3,-,TRBV24-1
CASSAGYEQYF,TGTGCCAGCAGCGCAGGGTACGAGCAGTACTTC,11,-,TRBJ2-7,few,TRBV9
CASAQGAPPNEKLFF,TGTGCCAGCGCGCAGGGGGCGCCCCCCAATGAAAAACTGTTTTTT,15,TRBD1,TRBJ1-4,-,TRBV19
CASSLTGSNEKLFF,TGTGCCAGCAGTTTAACAGGGTCGAATGAAAAACTGTTTTTT,14,-,TRBJ1-4,-,TRBV7-9
CASSQGSPSGGLSQFF,TGTGCCAGCAGCCAAGGGTCCCCTAGCGGGGGGCTCTCGCAGTTCTTC,16,TRBD2,TRBJ2-1,-,TRBV4-2
CASSAGLPSGNTIYF,TGTGCCAGCTCAGCGGGTCTACCCTCTGGAAACACCATATATTTT,15,-,TRBJ1-3,-,TRBV18
CASRLGKYRGRFGYTF,TGTGCAAGTCGCTTAGGGAAATACAGGGGGCGTTTTGGCTACACCTTC,16,-,TRBJ1-2,-,TRBV12-2
CASSFKLAANYGYTF,TGTGCCAGCAGCTTCAAGCTTGCGGCGAACTATGGCTACACCTTC,15,-,TRBJ1-2,-,TRBV5-6
CASSIGTGIKGLRYTF,TGTGCCAGTAGTATTGGGACAGGGATTAAGGGGCTACGCTACACCTTC,16,TRBD1,TRBJ1-2,few,TRBV19
CASSQDIASTDTQYF,TGTGCCAGCAGCCAAGACATAGCGAGCACAGATACGCAGTATTTT,15,-,TRBJ2-3,-,TRBV4-2
CASSNWGRGAYGYTF,TGTGCCAGCTCAAACTGGGGACGGGGGGCTTATGGCTACACCTTC,15,-,TRBJ1-2,-,TRBV5-8
CASSLSRDSLGGYGYTF,TGTGCCAGCAGCCTGTCCCGGGACAGCCTCGGAGGCTATGGCTACACCTTC,17,TRBD1,TRBJ1-2,few,TRBV7-8
CASSLGQGQSYEQYF,TGTGCCAGCAGCTTAGGACAGGGGCAATCCTACGAGCAGTACTTC,15,TRBD1,TRBJ2-7,-,TRBV7-7
CASSASGSYYEQYF,TGTGCCAGCAGTGCCTCCGGGTCATACTACGAGCAGTACTTC,14,-,TRBJ2-7,-,TRBV25-1
CAISDLGGPGQPQHF,TGTGCCATCAGTGACCTTGGGGGCCCGGGTCAGCCCCAGCATTTT,15,-,TRBJ1-5,-,TRBV10-3
CASSEQVQETQYF,TGTGCCAGCAGCGAGCAGGTCCAAGAGACCCAGTACTTC,13,-,TRBJ2-5,-,TRBV5-4
CASSSWSWTRLSYEQYF,TGTGCCAGCAGCTCGTGGTCATGGACAAGACTCTCCTACGAGCAGTACTTC,17,-,TRBJ2-7,-,TRBV5-6
CASSSGLRRYEQYF,TGCGCCAGCAGCTCGGGACTCCGTCGCTACGAGCAGTACTTC,14,-,TRBJ2-7,once,TRBV5-1
CASSSKLAVEAEKLFF,TGTGCCAGCAGTTCCAAACTCGCGGTGGAAGCTGAAAAACTGTTTTTT,16,-,TRBJ1-4,-,TRBV6-5
CSVEAGLRKSYTF,TGCAGCGTTGAGGCAGGGCTGAGAAAGAGCTACACCTTC,13,-,TRBJ1-2,-,TRBV29-1
CASSIAHRLGNEQFF,TGTGCCAGTAGTATCGCCCACAGATTAGGAAATGAGCAGTTCTTC,15,-,TRBJ2-1,-,TRBV19
CASSETGRSPLHF,TGTGCCAGCAGCGAGACAGGGAGGTCACCCCTCCACTTT,13,TRBD1,TRBJ1-6,-,TRBV9
CASSLGGGLALHF,TGTGCCAGCAGTTTAGGGGGAGGGTTGGCCCTCCACTTT,13,-,TRBJ1-6,-,TRBV12-3/TRBV12-4
CASSQTPGQSNEQYF,TGTGCCAGCAGCCAAACGCCCGGACAGTCGAACGAGCAGTACTTC,15,-,TRBJ2-7,-,TRBV3-1/TRBV3-2
CASSQTGGLQPQHF,TGTGCCAGCAGCCAAACAGGGGGCCTCCAGCCCCAGCATTTT,14,TRBD1,TRBJ1-5,-,TRBV25-1
CAIRALPLAGGDTGELFF,TGTGCCATCAGAGCCCTCCCTTTAGCGGGGGGAGATACCGGGGAGCTGTTTTTT,18,TRBD2,TRBJ2-2,-,TRBV10-3
CASSLDNIYGYTF,TGTGCCAGCAGCTTAGACAACATTTATGGCTACACCTTC,13,-,TRBJ1-2,-,TRBV7-8
CASSRLDRNTGELFF,TGTGCCAGCAGCCGGCTCGACAGGAACACCGGGGAGCTGTTTTTT,15,-,TRBJ2-2,-,TRBV28
CASSLVLLAGGYNEQFF,TGTGCCAGCAGCTTAGTATTGCTAGCGGGGGGGTATAATGAGCAGTTCTTC,17,TRBD2,TRBJ2-1,-,TRBV7-8
CASSPGTSWRFYNEQFF,TGTGCCAGCAGCCCTGGGACTAGCTGGAGGTTCTACAATGAGCAGTTCTTC,17,TRBD2,TRBJ2-1,-,TRBV6-2/TRBV6-3
CASSLLGQHGETQYF,TGTGCCAGCAGCTTACTTGGACAGCACGGAGAGACCCAGTACTTC,15,-,TRBJ2-5,-,TRBV7-7
CASSIPRGTEDTQYF,TGTGCCAGTAGTATACCCAGGGGGACGGAAGATACGCAGTATTTT,15,TRBD1,TRBJ2-3,-,TRBV19
CASSHRQGDTGELFF,TGTGCCAGCAGCCACCGGCAGGGGGACACCGGGGAGCTGTTTTTT,15,TRBD1,TRBJ2-2,once,TRBV11-1
CASSLYVATPYEQYF,TGTGCCAGCAGTTTATACGTAGCCACCCCCTACGAGCAGTACTTC,15,-,TRBJ2-7,-,TRBV27
CASSQDHLGAGYGYTF,TGTGCCAGCAGCCAAGATCATCTGGGGGCGGGCTATGGCTACACCTTC,16,-,TRBJ1-2,-,TRBV4-2
CASSEKLTVNTEAFF,TGCGCCAGCAGCGAGAAGTTAACAGTAAACACTGAAGCTTTCTTT,15,-,TRBJ1-1,-,TRBV4-3
CASSLVGAGQPQHF,TGTGCCAGCAGCTTAGTGGGGGCCGGTCAGCCCCAGCATTTT,14,-,TRBJ1-5,-,TRBV7-9
CAVQGAIVTGELFF,TGTGCCGTACAGGGGGCGATTGTCACCGGGGAGCTGTTTTTT,14,TRBD1,TRBJ2-2,-,TRBV10-3
CASSVGTTGYETQYF,TGTGCCAGCAGCGTTGGGACTACTGGTTACGAGACCCAGTACTTC,15,TRBD2,TRBJ2-5,-,TRBV11-3
CASSLSGTEAFF,TGTGCCAGCAGCTTATCGGGGACTGAAGCTTTCTTT,12,-,TRBJ1-1,-,TRBV7-9
CASRIHTSWNYGYTF,TGTGCCAGCAGGATCCACACATCATGGAACTATGGCTACACCTTC,15,-,TRBJ1-2,-,TRBV28
CASIKRLDGNQPQHF,TGTGCCAGCATAAAGAGACTGGATGGCAATCAGCCCCAGCATTTT,15,-,TRBJ1-5,few,TRBV6-5
CASRPFLEVYGYTF,TGTGCCAGTAGGCCTTTCTTGGAGGTCTATGGCTACACCTTC,14,-,TRBJ1-2,-,TRBV19